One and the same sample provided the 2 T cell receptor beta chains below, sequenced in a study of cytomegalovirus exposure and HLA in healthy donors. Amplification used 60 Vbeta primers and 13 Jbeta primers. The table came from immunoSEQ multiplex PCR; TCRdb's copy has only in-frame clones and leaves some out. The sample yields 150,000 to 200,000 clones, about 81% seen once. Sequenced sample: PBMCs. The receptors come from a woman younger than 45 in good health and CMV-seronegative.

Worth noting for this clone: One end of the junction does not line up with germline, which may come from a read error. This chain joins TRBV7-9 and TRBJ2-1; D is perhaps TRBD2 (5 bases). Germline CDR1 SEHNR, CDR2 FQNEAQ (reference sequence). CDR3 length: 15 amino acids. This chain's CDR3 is CSSSLSGSGINEQFF. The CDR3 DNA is TGTTCCAGCAGCTTGAGTGGGAGTGGCATCAATGAGCAGTTCTTC. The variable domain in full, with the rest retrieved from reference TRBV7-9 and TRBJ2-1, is DTGVSQNPRHKITKRGQNVTFRCDPISEHNRLYWYRQTLGQGPEFLTYFQNEAQLEKSRLLSDRFSAERPKGSFSTLEIQRTEQGDSAMYLCSSSLSGSGINEQFFGPGTRLTVL.

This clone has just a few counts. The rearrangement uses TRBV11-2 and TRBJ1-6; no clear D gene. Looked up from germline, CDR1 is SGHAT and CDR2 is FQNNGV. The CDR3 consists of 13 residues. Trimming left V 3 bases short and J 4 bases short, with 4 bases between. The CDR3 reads CASSFRYNSPLHF. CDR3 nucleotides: TGTGCCAGCAGCTTTCGGTATAATTCACCCCTCCACTTT.